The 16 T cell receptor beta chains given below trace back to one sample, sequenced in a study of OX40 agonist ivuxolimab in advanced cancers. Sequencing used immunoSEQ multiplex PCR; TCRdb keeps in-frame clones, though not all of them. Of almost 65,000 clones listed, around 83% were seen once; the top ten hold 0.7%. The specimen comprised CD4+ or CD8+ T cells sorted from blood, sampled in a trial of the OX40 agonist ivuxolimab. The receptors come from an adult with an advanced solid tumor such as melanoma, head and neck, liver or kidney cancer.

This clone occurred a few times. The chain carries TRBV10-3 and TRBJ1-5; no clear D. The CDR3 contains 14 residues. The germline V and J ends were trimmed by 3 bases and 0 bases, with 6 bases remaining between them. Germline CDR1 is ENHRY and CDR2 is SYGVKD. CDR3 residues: CAISDRNSNQPQHF. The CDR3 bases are TGTGCCATCAGTGACAGGAATAGCAATCAGCCCCAGCATTTT.

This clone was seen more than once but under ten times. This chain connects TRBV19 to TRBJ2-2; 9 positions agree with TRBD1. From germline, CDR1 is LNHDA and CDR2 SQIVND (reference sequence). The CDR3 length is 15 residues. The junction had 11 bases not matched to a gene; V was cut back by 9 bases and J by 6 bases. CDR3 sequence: CASQTGTGFPGELFF. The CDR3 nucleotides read TGTGCCAGCCAGACCGGGACAGGGTTTCCCGGGGAGCTGTTTTTT.

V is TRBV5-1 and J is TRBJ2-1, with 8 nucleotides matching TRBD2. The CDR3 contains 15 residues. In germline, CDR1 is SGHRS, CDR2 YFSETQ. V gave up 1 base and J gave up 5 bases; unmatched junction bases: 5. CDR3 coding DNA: TGCGCCAGCAGCTTGAGCGGGAGTATCGACAATGAGCAGTTCTTC. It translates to CASSLSGSIDNEQFF.

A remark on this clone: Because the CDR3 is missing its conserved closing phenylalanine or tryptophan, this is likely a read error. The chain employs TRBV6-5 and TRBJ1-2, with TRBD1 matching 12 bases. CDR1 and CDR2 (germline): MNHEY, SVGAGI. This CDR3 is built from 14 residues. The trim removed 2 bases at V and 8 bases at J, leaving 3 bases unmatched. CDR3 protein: CASSYRDRGRGYTL. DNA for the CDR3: TGTGCCAGCAGTTACCGGGACAGGGGGCGAGGCTACACCCTC.

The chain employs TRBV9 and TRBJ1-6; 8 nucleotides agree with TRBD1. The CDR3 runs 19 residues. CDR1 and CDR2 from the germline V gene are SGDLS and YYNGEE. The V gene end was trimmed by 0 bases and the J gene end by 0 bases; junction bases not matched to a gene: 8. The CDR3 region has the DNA TGTGCCAGCAGCGTAGTAGGGTTGGGGACAGGCTCCTATAATTCACCCCTCCACTTT. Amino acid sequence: CASSVVGLGTGSYNSPLHF. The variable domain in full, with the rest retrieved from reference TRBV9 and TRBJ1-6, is DSGVTQTPKHLITATGQRVTLRCSPRSGDLSVYWYQQSLDQGLQFLIQYYNGEERAKGNILERFSAQQFPDLHSELNLSSLELGDSALYFCASSVVGLGTGSYNSPLHFGNGTRLTVT.

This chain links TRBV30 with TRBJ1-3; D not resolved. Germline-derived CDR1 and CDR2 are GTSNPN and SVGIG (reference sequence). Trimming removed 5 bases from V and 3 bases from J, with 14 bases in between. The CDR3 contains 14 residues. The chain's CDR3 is CAWYPAVGGNTIYF. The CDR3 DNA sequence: TGTGCCTGGTACCCGGCAGTTGGTGGAAACACCATATATTTT.

This chain's CDR3 is CASRDSGTDTQYF. The CDR3 nucleotides read TGTGCCAGCAGGGATAGCGGGACAGATACGCAGTATTTT. This chain connects TRBV6-1 to TRBJ2-3, with 7 bases aligning to TRBD2. The CDR3 has 13 amino acids. Germline CDR1 and CDR2: MNHNS and SASEGT. J was trimmed by 3 bases and V by 6 bases; bases with no gene match: 3.

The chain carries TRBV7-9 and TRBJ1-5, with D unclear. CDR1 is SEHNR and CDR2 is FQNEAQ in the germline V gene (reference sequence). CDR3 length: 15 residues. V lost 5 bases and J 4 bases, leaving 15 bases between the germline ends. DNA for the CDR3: TGTGCCAGCAGCCCCCTGGGCTTTGGGAATCAGCCCCAGCATTTT. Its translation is CASSPLGFGNQPQHF.

The DNA for the CDR3 is TGTGCCTCGGGGGGTGACAGGGGGGGCTCGAACACCGGGGAGCTGTTTTTT. It encodes CASGGDRGGSNTGELFF. This rearrangement joins TRBV30 to TRBJ2-2; 9 bases match TRBD1. The CDR3 spans 17 residues. Looked up from germline, CDR1 is GTSNPN and CDR2 is SVGIG (reference sequence). Germline trimming cut 7 bases from V and 0 bases from J; bases unmatched to any gene: 12.

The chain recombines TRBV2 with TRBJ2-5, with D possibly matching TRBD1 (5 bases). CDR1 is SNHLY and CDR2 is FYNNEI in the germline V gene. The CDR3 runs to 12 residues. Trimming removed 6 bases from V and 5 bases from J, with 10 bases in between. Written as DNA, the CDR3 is TGTGCCAGCAGCCGACAGATGGAGACCCAGTACTTC. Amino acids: CASSRQMETQYF.

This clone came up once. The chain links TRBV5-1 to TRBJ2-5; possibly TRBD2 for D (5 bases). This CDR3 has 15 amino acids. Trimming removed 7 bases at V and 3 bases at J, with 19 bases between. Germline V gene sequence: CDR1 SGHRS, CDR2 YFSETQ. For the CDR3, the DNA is TGCGCCAGCGTACGAGGTTCAGTGAGGGAAGAGACCCAGTACTTC. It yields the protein CASVRGSVREETQYF.

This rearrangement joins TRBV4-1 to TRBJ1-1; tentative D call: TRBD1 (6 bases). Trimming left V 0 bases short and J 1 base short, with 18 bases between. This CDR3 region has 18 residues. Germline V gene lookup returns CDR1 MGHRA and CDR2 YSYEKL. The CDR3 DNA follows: TGCGCCAGCAGCCAAGATTTTAGGGGGGGACGGACGAACACTGAAGCTTTCTTT. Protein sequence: CASSQDFRGGRTNTEAFF.

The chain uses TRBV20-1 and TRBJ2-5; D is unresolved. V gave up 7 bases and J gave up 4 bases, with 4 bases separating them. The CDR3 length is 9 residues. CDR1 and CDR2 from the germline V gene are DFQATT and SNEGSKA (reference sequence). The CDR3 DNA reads TGCAGTGTGGGAGAGACCCAGTACTTC. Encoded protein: CSVGETQYF.

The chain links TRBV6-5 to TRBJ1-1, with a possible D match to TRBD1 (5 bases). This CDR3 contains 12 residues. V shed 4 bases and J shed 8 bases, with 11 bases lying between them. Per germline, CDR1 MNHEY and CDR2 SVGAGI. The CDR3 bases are TGTGCCAGCAGTTCAGGGACTCGCGAAGCTTTCTTT. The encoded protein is CASSSGTREAFF.

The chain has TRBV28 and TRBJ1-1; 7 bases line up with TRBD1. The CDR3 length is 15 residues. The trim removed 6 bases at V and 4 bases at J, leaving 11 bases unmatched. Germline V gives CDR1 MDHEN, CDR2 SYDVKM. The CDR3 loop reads CASRPTGVQITEAFF. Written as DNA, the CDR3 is TGTGCCAGCAGACCCACAGGGGTTCAGATCACTGAAGCTTTCTTT.

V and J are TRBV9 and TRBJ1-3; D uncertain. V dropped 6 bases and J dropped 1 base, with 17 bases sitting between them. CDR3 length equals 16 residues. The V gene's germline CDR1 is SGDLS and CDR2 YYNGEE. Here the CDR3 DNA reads TGTGCCAGCACACGTCAAGAATCGGCATCTGGAAACACCATATATTTT. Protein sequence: CASTRQESASGNTIYF.